What follows are 21 T cell receptor beta chains derived from one specimen sequenced in a study of cytomegalovirus exposure and HLA in healthy donors. Primers included in the PCR were 60 Vbeta and 13 Jbeta primers. Measured with immunoSEQ multiplex PCR; TCRdb has only the in-frame clones, and not every one. The sample has some 200,000 clones, roughly 12% seen once; the top ten hold 7.8%. The sequencing input was PBMCs. These receptors were taken from a man in his fifties or sixties in good health and CMV-seropositive.

This chain links TRBV5-1 with TRBJ1-1, with 7 bases that match TRBD1. The germline gives CDR1 SGHRS, CDR2 YFSETQ. V trimming: 4 bases; J trimming: 11 bases; junction bases outside the gene matches: 11. The CDR3 has 13 residues. The CDR3 sequence is CASSQMRQGWAFF. CDR3 nucleotides: TGCGCCAGCAGCCAAATGAGACAGGGTTGGGCTTTCTTT.

This clone was detected only a few times. The J gene is TRBJ1-5, the V gene TRBV4-1, with TRBD1 matching 9 bases. J gave up 6 bases and V 1 base, and 10 bases lay outside the gene matches. The CDR3 contains 17 residues. Germline V lookup: CDR1 MGHRA, CDR2 YSYEKL. This chain's CDR3 is CASSQGPQGAQGQPQHF. The CDR3 coding sequence is TGCGCCAGCAGCCAAGGCCCACAGGGGGCGCAAGGTCAGCCCCAGCATTTT.

This clone has more than one count but fewer than ten. The chain uses TRBV9 and TRBJ2-5, with D possibly matching TRBD2 (7 bases). The germline CDR1 and CDR2 sequences are SGDLS and YYNGEE. There are 16 residues in the CDR3. The V end was cut by 3 bases, the J end by 5 bases, with 20 bases between. In DNA, the CDR3 is TGTGCCAGCAGCGGTCAGAGGGGGGGGGCCGCTGAGACCCAGTACTTC. Amino acid sequence: CASSGQRGGAAETQYF.

This clone appeared a few times. The chain uses TRBV9 and TRBJ2-1, with 7 nucleotides matching TRBD1. This CDR3 comprises 17 residues. The germline V gene has CDR1 SGDLS and CDR2 YYNGEE. Losses at the gene ends were 1 base for V and 2 bases for J; bases not matched to a gene: 9. The DNA for the CDR3 is TGTGCCAGCAGCGTAAAGAGCACCGGGACAGCCTACAATGAGCAGTTCTTC. Encoded protein: CASSVKSTGTAYNEQFF.

This sequence joins TRBV10-3 and TRBJ1-1, with 10 bases aligning to TRBD1. Germline-derived CDR1 and CDR2 are ENHRY and SYGVKD. J lost 3 bases, V lost 7 bases, and 8 bases had no gene match. The CDR3 has 15 amino acids. The CDR3 coding sequence is TGTGCCATCAACCCGGACAGGGGGGGATACACTGAAGCTTTCTTT. This translates into CAINPDRGGYTEAFF.

This rearrangement joins TRBV30 to TRBJ2-5, with D possibly TRBD1 on 5 matching bases. Germline V CDR1 and CDR2: GTSNPN, SVGIG (reference sequence). This CDR3 is 11 amino acids long. Trimming cost V 5 bases and J 12 bases, with 16 bases left between them. The CDR3 DNA sequence: TGTGCCTGGTCCGACAGCTTTAATAAGTACTTC. This codes for CAWSDSFNKYF.

The chain links TRBV6-1 to TRBJ2-3; no definite D call. This CDR3 spans 14 amino acids. CDR1 is MNHNS, CDR2 SASEGT, per germline. With 1 base removed from V and 5 bases from J, the gap between germline ends came to 10 bases. The CDR3 coding sequence is TGTGCCAGCAGTGAAGTTGCTTCGGGAGATACGCAGTATTTT. Translated: CASSEVASGDTQYF.

The chain carries TRBV4-3 and TRBJ2-2, with 9 bases identical to TRBD2. The CDR3 extends over 15 amino acids. V gave up 4 bases and J gave up 3 bases; unmatched junction bases: 3. The germline CDR1 and CDR2 sequences are LGHNA and YSLEER. This chain's CDR3 is CASSPGLAYTGELFF. The CDR3 DNA follows: TGCGCCAGCAGCCCAGGACTAGCGTACACCGGGGAGCTGTTTTTT.

The V and J genes are TRBV9 and TRBJ2-6, with 8 bases aligning to TRBD1. The CDR3 runs 17 residues. V lost 9 bases to trimming and J lost 0 bases; unmatched junction nucleotides: 11. CDR1 is SGDLS, CDR2 YYNGEE, per germline. The CDR3 spells CATSKGQDFSGANVLTF. CDR3 bases: TGTGCCACCTCCAAGGGACAGGATTTCTCTGGGGCCAACGTCCTGACTTTC.

V usage is TRBV5-4 and J usage is TRBJ1-3; D gene ambiguous. CDR3 length equals 16 residues. Germline loops: CDR1 SGHNT, CDR2 YYREEE (reference sequence). Deletions cut 4 bases from V and 0 bases from J, with 14 bases between. In DNA, the CDR3 is TGTGCCAGCAGCCTCGGTTCGCTCCTCTCTGGAAACACCATATATTTT. As protein: CASSLGSLLSGNTIYF.

This clone was seen a few times. The V gene is TRBV15, the J gene TRBJ1-5, with TRBD1 as a possible D gene (5 bases). The CDR3 runs to 14 residues. V lost 0 bases and J 5 bases, leaving 8 bases between the germline ends. CDR1 is LNHNV, CDR2 YYDKDF, per germline (reference sequence). The CDR3 reads CATSRDGGDQPQHF. The CDR3 DNA is TGTGCCACCAGCAGAGATGGGGGGGATCAGCCCCAGCATTTT.

The chain joins TRBV14 to TRBJ2-5, with D uncertain. This CDR3 has 13 amino acids. The V gene's germline CDR1 is SGHDN and CDR2 FVKESK. V dropped 1 base and J dropped 3 bases, with 6 bases sitting between them. The CDR3 sequence is CASSQGLKETQYF. The CDR3 nucleotides read TGTGCCAGCAGCCAAGGACTCAAAGAGACCCAGTACTTC.

This clone was found a few times. The rearrangement joins TRBV4-3 to TRBJ1-3; D unclear. Germline assignment: CDR1 LGHNA and CDR2 YSLEER. With 1 base removed from V and 0 bases from J, the gap between germline ends came to 7 bases. CDR3 length equals 15 residues. The CDR3 sequence: CASSQGHVSGNTIYF. In DNA form, the CDR3 reads TGCGCCAGCAGCCAAGGACACGTCTCTGGAAACACCATATATTTT.

The rearrangement uses TRBV6-5 and TRBJ1-1; 7 bases are shared with TRBD1. The CDR3 has 16 residues. Per germline, CDR1 MNHEY and CDR2 SVGAGI. V lost 2 bases and J lost 3; bases outside the gene matches: 9. CDR3 amino acids: CASSYTNRGRDTEAFF. For the CDR3, the DNA is TGTGCCAGCAGTTACACCAACAGGGGTCGGGACACTGAAGCTTTCTTT.

The J gene is TRBJ1-1, the V gene TRBV7-2; D unresolved. This CDR3 has 11 amino acids. V was cut by 6 bases and J by 7 bases, with 9 bases left in between. Germline CDR1 reads SGHTA; CDR2 reads FQGNSA. This chain's CDR3 is CASRARLEAFF. The CDR3 DNA is TGTGCCAGCAGGGCCAGGCTTGAAGCTTTCTTT. The full variable domain, with the rest looked up from reference TRBV7-2 and TRBJ1-1, is GAGVSQSPSNKVTEKGKDVELRCDPISGHTALYWYRQSLGQGLEFLIYFQGNSAPDKSGLPSDRFSAERTGGSVSTLTIQRTQQEDSAVYLCASRARLEAFFGQGTRLTVV.

V and J are TRBV4-3 and TRBJ2-7; weak D call: TRBD1 (5 bases). In germline, CDR1 is LGHNA, CDR2 YSLEER. This CDR3 has 13 amino acids. V lost 0 bases and J 7 bases, leaving 10 bases between the germline ends. The DNA of the CDR3 is TGCGCCAGCAGCCAAGAGGCAGGGCGGGAGCAGTACTTC. Protein product: CASSQEAGREQYF.

There are a few counts of this clone. This rearrangement joins TRBV27 to TRBJ1-6; D may be TRBD1 (6 bases). The CDR3 is 13 amino acids. CDR1 and CDR2 from the germline V gene are MNHEY and SMNVEV (reference sequence). Trimming removed 5 bases at V and 8 bases at J, with 10 bases between. CDR3 DNA: TGTGCCAGCAGTATGACAGGCGATTCACCCCTCCACTTT. Translated, it gives CASSMTGDSPLHF.

The sample holds a few counts of this clone. This chain connects TRBV11-2 to TRBJ1-4; 9 bases map to TRBD1. The CDR3 contains 15 residues. After removal of 2 bases from V and 7 bases from J, the junction contained 5 bases not matched to a gene. Germline V lookup: CDR1 SGHAT, CDR2 FQNNGV. CDR3 sequence reads: CASSLTDRGGEKLFF. The DNA for the CDR3 is TGTGCCAGCAGCTTAACCGACAGGGGGGGTGAAAAACTGTTTTTT.

This clone was found a few times. This chain's CDR3 is CASSREGLSNYGYTF. The CDR3 region has the DNA TGTGCCAGTAGTAGGGAGGGTCTGTCCAACTATGGCTACACCTTC. The V and J genes are TRBV19 and TRBJ1-2; D remains unclear. V was trimmed by 4 bases and J by 2 bases, leaving 14 bases between them. CDR1 LNHDA and CDR2 SQIVND come from the germline V gene (reference sequence). The CDR3 consists of 15 residues.

This CDR3 is CASSLRGGQYQETQYF. The CDR3, as DNA: TGTGCCAGCAGCTTGCGGGGAGGCCAATACCAAGAGACCCAGTACTTC. The rearrangement uses TRBV7-2 and TRBJ2-5; tentative D call: TRBD2 (6 bases). The CDR3 is 16 amino acids. Germline loops: CDR1 SGHTA, CDR2 FQGNSA. Trimming left V 3 bases short and J 0 bases short, with 14 bases between.

This rearrangement joins TRBV10-3 to TRBJ2-5, with D maybe TRBD1 (5 bases). From germline, CDR1 is ENHRY and CDR2 SYGVKD. The CDR3 spans 13 residues. Deletions cut 4 bases from V and 2 bases from J, with 8 bases between. CDR3 DNA sequence: TGTGCCATCAGTGGGGGCAATCAAGAGACCCAGTACTTC. It encodes CAISGGNQETQYF.